This paragraph reports one T cell receptor beta chain. The TCR beta CDR3 regions underwent amplification using RNA transcripts as the source. With the HTBI primer set, the TCR CDR3 went through a first round of RT-PCR. From the multiplex PCR reads, TCRdb called clonotypes with MiXCR, one entry per CDR3 protein. Of approximately 590,000 distinct CDR3 sequences detected, around 42% appear once; the ten largest clones hold roughly 8.2%. This sample is part of a study of T cells in Graves' hyperthyroidism and ophthalmopathy. V was clipped by 2 bases and J by 5 bases, with 13 bases between them. Germline V gene lookup returns CDR1 SEHNR and CDR2 FQNEAQ (reference sequence). This CDR3 comprises 14 residues. Uncontrolled infections, other autoimmune diseases, pregnancy or lactation led to exclusion of patients. Diagnoses used clinical symptoms, serum thyroxine and TRAb, thyroid ultrasound and orbital computed tomography.

The sample consisted of peripheral blood or thyroid tissue (not recorded which). The V and J genes are TRBV7-9 and TRBJ2-7; D possibly corresponds to TRBD1 (5 bases). The TCR sequence derives from a woman between 18 and 30 years old with Graves' hyperthyroidism. This CDR3 is CASSLYSRENEQYF. CDR3 sequence (DNA): TGTGCCAGCAGCTTATATAGCAGGGAAAACGAGCAGTACTTC.